A selection of T cell receptor beta chains follows, all from one sample in a study of cytomegalovirus exposure and HLA in healthy donors. Sequencing used immunoSEQ multiplex PCR; TCRdb keeps in-frame clones, though not all of them. The sample consists of around 150,000 clones, around 80% of them appearing once. Sequencing used PBMCs. The receptor set was obtained from a man aged 35 to 55 in good health and CMV-seropositive. CDR3s include the opening cysteine and the closing phenylalanine or tryptophan. The order of the fields is D gene, J gene, V gene, clone size, CDR3 DNA, CDR3 protein. D genes are given only for firm matches. Clone sizes are given selectively: once, few, many, or a class where the clone is expanded.

D: TRBD1; J: TRBJ1-5; V: TRBV28; size: once; DNA: TGTGCCAGCAGTCGACAGGGTGTGGTGGGCAATCAGCCCCAGCATTTT; CDR3: CASSRQGVVGNQPQHF
D: .; J: TRBJ1-1; V: TRBV5-6; size: few; DNA: TGTGCCAGCAGGAGGCAGGGGAACACTGAAGCTTTCTTT; CDR3: CASRRQGNTEAFF
D: .; J: TRBJ2-7; V: TRBV5-8; size: .; DNA: TGTGCCAGCAGCTTGGAGGGCGGGGCCTCCTCCTACGAGCAGTACTTC; CDR3: CASSLEGGASSYEQYF
D: TRBD1; J: TRBJ2-1; V: TRBV7-9; size: .; DNA: TGTGCCTCCCAGGGGACAGCCTACAATGAGCAGTTCTTC; CDR3: CASQGTAYNEQFF
D: .; J: TRBJ1-2; V: TRBV19; size: once; DNA: TGTGCCAGTAGTATATCGGGGATAGGTGGCTACACCTTC; CDR3: CASSISGIGGYTF
D: TRBD1; J: TRBJ2-7; V: TRBV7-8; size: .; DNA: TGTGCCAGCAGCTACAGGGGGTGGGGGTACGAGCAGTACTTC; CDR3: CASSYRGWGYEQYF
D: TRBD2; J: TRBJ2-1; V: TRBV7-8; size: .; DNA: TGTGCCAGCAGCTTAGGCCCCCTAGCGGGGGACAATGAGCAGTTCTTC; CDR3: CASSLGPLAGDNEQFF
D: TRBD2; J: TRBJ2-1; V: TRBV5-8; size: .; DNA: TGTGCCAGCAGCTTGTCACTAGCGGGCCCCCCCTACAATGAGCAGTTCTTC; CDR3: CASSLSLAGPPYNEQFF
D: .; J: TRBJ2-3; V: TRBV2; size: .; DNA: TGTGCCAGCAGTGAAGGTCGAGCCCATACGCAGTATTTT; CDR3: CASSEGRAHTQYF
D: TRBD1; J: TRBJ2-1; V: TRBV18; size: .; DNA: TGTGCCAGCTCACCAGGGACAGGGTGGACACTGATCGACGAGTTCTTC; CDR3: CASSPGTGWTLIDEFF